This T cell receptor beta chain stems from a study of OX40 agonist ivuxolimab in advanced cancers. Study information: People who had prior anti-PD-1, anti-PD-L1 or anti-CTLA-4 therapy could take part, and 40% had some. Study findings and constraints: The specificity for antigen of the expanded peripheral T cells was not determined.

Generated by immunoSEQ multiplex PCR, the TCRdb table keeps only in-frame clones and is missing some. The sample shows tens of thousands of clones, around 80% of them seen only once. This CDR3 has 15 amino acids. The germline V and J ends were trimmed by 3 bases and 4 bases, with 10 bases remaining between them. The germline V gene has CDR1 MNHNY and CDR2 SVGAGI (reference sequence). For this clone: Antigen specificity is unknown.

The chain joins TRBV6-6 to TRBJ2-6; perhaps TRBD2 as D (5 bases). The origin of this receptor is an adult with an advanced solid tumor such as melanoma, head and neck, liver or kidney cancer. The material was CD4+ or CD8+ T cells sorted from blood, obtained in a trial of the OX40 agonist ivuxolimab. The CDR3 protein is CASSYSAGGANVLTF. CDR3 DNA sequence: TGTGCCAGCAGTTATAGCGCGGGCGGGGCCAACGTCCTGACTTTC.